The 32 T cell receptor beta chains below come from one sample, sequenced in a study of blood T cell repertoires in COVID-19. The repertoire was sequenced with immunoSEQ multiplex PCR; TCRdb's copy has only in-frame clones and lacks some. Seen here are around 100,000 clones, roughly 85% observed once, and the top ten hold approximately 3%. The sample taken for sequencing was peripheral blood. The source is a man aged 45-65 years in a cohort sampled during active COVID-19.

The CDR3 DNA sequence: TGTGCCAGCAGTCCCGTTTCGGGGGACACTGAAGCTTTCTTT. Protein sequence: CASSPVSGDTEAFF. The J gene is TRBJ1-1, the V gene TRBV7-2, with D possibly TRBD1 on 5 matching bases. The V gene lost 6 bases and the J gene lost 3 bases, with 14 bases spanning the gap. Looked up from germline, CDR1 is SGHTA and CDR2 is FQGNSA. The length of the CDR3 is 14 residues.

The CDR3 region is CASSLLGASNQPQHF. The CDR3 nucleotides are TGTGCCAGCAGCTTACTGGGGGCCAGCAATCAGCCCCAGCATTTT. This sequence joins TRBV7-9 and TRBJ1-5; D is possibly TRBD1 (6 bases). The length of the CDR3 is 15 residues. The germline V gene has CDR1 SEHNR and CDR2 FQNEAQ (reference sequence). V lost 2 bases, J lost 1 base, and 9 bases lay in between.

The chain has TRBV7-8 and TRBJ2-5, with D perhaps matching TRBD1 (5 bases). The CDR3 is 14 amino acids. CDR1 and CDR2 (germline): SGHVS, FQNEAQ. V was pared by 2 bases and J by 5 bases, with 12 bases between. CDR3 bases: TGTGCCAGCAGCTTATCCAGCGCAGGGGAGACCCAGTACTTC. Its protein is CASSLSSAGETQYF.

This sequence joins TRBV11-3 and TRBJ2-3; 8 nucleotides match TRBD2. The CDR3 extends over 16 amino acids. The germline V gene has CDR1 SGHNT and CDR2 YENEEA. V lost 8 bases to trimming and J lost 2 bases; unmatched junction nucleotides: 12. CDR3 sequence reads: CASQTRGRGDTDTQYF. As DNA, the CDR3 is TGTGCCAGCCAAACTAGAGGGCGGGGGGACACAGATACGCAGTATTTT.

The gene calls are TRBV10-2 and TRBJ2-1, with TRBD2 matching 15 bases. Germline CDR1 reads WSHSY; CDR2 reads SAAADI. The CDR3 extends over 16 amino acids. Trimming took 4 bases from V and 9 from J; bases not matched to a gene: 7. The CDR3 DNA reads TGCGCCAGCAGTGCCCTGCCGGGACTAGCGGGGGGTGAGCAGTTCTTC. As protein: CASSALPGLAGGEQFF.

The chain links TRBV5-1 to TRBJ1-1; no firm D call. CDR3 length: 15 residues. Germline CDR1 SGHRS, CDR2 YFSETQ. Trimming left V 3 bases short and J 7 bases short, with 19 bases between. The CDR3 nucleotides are TGCGCCAGCAGCTGGGTCGGAGGGAGCCCTAATGAAGCTTTCTTT. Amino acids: CASSWVGGSPNEAFF. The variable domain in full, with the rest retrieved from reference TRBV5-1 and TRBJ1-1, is KAGVTQTPRYLIKTRGQQVTLSCSPISGHRSVSWYQQTPGQGLQFLFEYFSETQRNKGNFPGRFSGRQFSNSRSEMNVSTLELGDSALYLCASSWVGGSPNEAFFGQGTRLTVV.

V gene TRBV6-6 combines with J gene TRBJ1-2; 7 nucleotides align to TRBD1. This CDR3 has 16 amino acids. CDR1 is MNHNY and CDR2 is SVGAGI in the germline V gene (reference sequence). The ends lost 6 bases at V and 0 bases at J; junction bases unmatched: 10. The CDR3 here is CASSPHQTGPNYGYTF. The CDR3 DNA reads TGTGCCAGCAGCCCCCATCAGACAGGGCCTAACTATGGCTACACCTTC.

Here the CDR3 reads CATSDLAGASTDTQYF. CDR3 coding DNA: TGTGCCACCAGTGATTTAGCGGGGGCTAGCACAGATACGCAGTATTTT. The V gene is TRBV24-1, the J gene TRBJ2-3; TRBD2 matches at 8 bases. Per the germline V gene, CDR1 is KGHDR and CDR2 is SFDVKD. V lost 1 base, J lost 0 bases, and 2 bases stayed unmatched. The CDR3 length is 16 residues.

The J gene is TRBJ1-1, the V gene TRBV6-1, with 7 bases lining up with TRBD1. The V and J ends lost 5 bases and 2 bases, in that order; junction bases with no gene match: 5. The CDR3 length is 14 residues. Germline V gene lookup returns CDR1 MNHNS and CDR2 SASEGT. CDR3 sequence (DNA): TGTGCCAGCAGTTGGGGACAGTCAAACACTGAAGCTTTCTTT. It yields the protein CASSWGQSNTEAFF.

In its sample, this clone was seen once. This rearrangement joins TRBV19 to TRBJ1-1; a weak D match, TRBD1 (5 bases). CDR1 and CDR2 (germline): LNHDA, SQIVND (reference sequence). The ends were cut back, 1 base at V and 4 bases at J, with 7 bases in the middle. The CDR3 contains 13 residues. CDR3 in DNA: TGTGCCAGTAGTATAGGGGGGGGCACTGAAGCTTTCTTT. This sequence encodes CASSIGGGTEAFF.

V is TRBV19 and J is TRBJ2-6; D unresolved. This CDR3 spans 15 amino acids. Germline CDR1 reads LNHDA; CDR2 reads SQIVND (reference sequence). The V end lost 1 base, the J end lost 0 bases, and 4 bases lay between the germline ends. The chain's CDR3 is CASSIGSSGANVLTF. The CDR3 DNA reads TGTGCCAGTAGTATAGGTAGCTCTGGGGCCAACGTCCTGACTTTC. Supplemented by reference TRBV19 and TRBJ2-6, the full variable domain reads DGGITQSPKYLFRKEGQNVTLSCEQNLNHDAMYWYRQDPGQGLRLIYYSQIVNDFQKGDIAEGYSVSREKKESFPLTVTSAQKNPTAFYLCASSIGSSGANVLTFGAGSRLTVL.

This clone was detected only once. CDR3 region: CASSDRGDTGELFF. The CDR3 coding sequence is TGCGCCAGCAGCGACAGGGGTGACACCGGGGAGCTGTTTTTT. This sequence joins TRBV5-1 and TRBJ2-2, with 8 bases matching TRBD1. With V trimmed by 4 bases and J by 3 bases, 2 bases remained unmatched. Germline V gives CDR1 SGHRS, CDR2 YFSETQ. CDR3 length: 14 residues.

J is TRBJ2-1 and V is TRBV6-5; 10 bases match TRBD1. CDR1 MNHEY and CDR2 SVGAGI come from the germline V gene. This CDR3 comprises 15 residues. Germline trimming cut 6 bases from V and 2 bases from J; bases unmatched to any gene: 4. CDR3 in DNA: TGTGCCAGCAGGGGACAGGGGTTTGCCTACAATGAGCAGTTCTTC. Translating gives CASRGQGFAYNEQFF.

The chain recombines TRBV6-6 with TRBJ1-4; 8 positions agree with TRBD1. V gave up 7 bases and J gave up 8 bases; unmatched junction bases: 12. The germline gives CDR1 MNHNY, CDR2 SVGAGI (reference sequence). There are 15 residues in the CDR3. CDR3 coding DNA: TGTGCCAGCACCAGACAGGGGCGAGAACAGGAAAAACTGTTTTTT. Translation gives CASTRQGREQEKLFF.

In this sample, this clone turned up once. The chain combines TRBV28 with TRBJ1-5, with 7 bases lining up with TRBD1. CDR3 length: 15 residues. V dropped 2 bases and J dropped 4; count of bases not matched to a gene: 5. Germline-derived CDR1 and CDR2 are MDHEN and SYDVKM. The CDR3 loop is CASSLIVRGNQPQHF. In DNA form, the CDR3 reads TGTGCCAGCAGTTTAATCGTCAGGGGGAATCAGCCCCAGCATTTT.

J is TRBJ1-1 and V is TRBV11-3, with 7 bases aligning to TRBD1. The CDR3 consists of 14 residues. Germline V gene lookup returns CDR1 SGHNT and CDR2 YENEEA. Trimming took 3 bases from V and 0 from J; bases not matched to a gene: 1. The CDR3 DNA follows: TGTGCCAGCAGCTTGACAGGGATGAACACTGAAGCTTTCTTT. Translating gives CASSLTGMNTEAFF.

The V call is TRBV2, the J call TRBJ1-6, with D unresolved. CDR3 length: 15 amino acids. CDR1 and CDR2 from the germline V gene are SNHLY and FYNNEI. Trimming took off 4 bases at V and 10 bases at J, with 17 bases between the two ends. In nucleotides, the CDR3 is TGTGCCAGCAGTGCCGAGGGAACCCCGGGATCACCCCTCCACTTT. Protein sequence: CASSAEGTPGSPLHF.

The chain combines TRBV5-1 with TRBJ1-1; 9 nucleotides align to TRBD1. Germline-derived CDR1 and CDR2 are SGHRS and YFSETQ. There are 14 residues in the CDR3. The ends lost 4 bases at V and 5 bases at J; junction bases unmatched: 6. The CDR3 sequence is CASSAGQGGTEAFF. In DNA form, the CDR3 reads TGCGCCAGCAGCGCGGGACAGGGTGGAACTGAAGCTTTCTTT.

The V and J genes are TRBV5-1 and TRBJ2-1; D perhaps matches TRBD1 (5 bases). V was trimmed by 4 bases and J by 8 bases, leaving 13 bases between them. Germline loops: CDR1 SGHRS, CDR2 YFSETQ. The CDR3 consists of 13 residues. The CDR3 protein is CASSPLTEDEQFF. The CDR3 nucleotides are TGCGCCAGCAGCCCGCTGACAGAAGATGAGCAGTTCTTC.

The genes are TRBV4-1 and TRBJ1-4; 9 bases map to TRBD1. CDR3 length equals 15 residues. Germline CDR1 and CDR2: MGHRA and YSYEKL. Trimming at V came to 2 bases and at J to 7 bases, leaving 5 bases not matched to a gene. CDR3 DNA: TGCGCCAGCAGCCAAACGCCGGGACAGGGTGAAAAACTGTTTTTT. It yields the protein CASSQTPGQGEKLFF.

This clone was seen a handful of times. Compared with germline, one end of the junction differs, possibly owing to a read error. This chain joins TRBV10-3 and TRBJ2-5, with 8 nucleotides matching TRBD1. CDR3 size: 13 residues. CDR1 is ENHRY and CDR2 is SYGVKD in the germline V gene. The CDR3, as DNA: TGTGCTACTCAGGGGGCACACCAGGAGACCCAGTACTTC. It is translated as CATQGAHQETQYF.

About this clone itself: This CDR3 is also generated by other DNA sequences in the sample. CDR3 amino acids: CASSAGQGAYGYTF. In DNA, the CDR3 is TGCGCCAGCAGCGCCGGACAGGGGGCCTACGGCTACACCTTC. V gene TRBV5-1 combines with J gene TRBJ1-2; 11 bases agree with TRBD1. CDR3 length: 14 amino acids. CDR1 and CDR2 (germline): SGHRS, YFSETQ. Trimming took 4 bases from V and 8 from J; bases not matched to a gene: 7.

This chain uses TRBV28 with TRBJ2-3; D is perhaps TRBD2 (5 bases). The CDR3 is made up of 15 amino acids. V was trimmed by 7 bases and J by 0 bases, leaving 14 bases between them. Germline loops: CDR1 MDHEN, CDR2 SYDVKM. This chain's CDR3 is CASNRGARSTDTQYF. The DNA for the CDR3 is TGTGCCAGCAACCGGGGAGCGCGGAGCACAGATACGCAGTATTTT.

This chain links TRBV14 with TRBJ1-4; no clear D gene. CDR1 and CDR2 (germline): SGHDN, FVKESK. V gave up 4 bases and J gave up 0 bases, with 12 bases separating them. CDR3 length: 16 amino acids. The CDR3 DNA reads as TGTGCCAGCAGCCTTTCGGGAGGAGCAACTAATGAAAAACTGTTTTTT. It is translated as CASSLSGGATNEKLFF.

This CDR3 is CASSLDRGDYNEQFF. The CDR3 DNA follows: TGTGCCAGCAGCTTAGACAGGGGGGACTACAATGAGCAGTTCTTC. This chain joins TRBV11-2 and TRBJ2-1, with a tentative D call TRBD1 (7 bases). Germline CDR1 reads SGHAT; CDR2 reads FQNNGV. This CDR3 is built from 15 residues. V gave up 0 bases and J gave up 3 bases, with 9 bases separating them.

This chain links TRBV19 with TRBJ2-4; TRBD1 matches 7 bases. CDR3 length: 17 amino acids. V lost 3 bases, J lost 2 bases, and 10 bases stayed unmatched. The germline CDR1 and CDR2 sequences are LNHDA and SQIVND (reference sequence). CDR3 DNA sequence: TGTGCCAGTAGTATGTTTCAGGACAGGACAACCAAAAACATTCAGTACTTC. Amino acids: CASSMFQDRTTKNIQYF.

CDR3 DNA: TGCGCCAGCAGGAGGACTAGCGGGCAAGAGACCCAGTACTTC. Residues: CASRRTSGQETQYF. The V and J genes are TRBV10-2 and TRBJ2-5, with 11 positions matching TRBD2. Germline V gives CDR1 WSHSY, CDR2 SAAADI. This CDR3 has 14 amino acids. After removal of 6 bases from V and 2 bases from J, the junction contained 2 bases not matched to a gene.

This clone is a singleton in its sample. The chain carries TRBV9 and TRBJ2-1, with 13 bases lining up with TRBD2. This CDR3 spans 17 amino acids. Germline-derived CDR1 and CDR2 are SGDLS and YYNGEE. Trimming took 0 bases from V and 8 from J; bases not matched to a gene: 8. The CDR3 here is CASSVALLAGGDHEQFF. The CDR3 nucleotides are TGTGCCAGCAGCGTAGCTTTACTAGCGGGGGGGGACCATGAGCAGTTCTTC.

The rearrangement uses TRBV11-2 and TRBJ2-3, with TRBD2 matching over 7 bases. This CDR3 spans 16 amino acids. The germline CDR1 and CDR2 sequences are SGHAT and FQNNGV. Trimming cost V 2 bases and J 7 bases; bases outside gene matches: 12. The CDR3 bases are TGTGCCAGCAGCTTAAGGTTCTTTGGGACTATATATACGCAGTATTTT. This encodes CASSLRFFGTIYTQYF.

The CDR3 DNA sequence: TGTGCCAGCAGCTTGGGAGGGGGCGGAAGGACCCAGTACTTC. This sequence encodes CASSLGGGGRTQYF. The rearrangement uses TRBV5-6 and TRBJ2-5, with 7 bases that match TRBD1. Germline lookup yields CDR1 SGHDT and CDR2 YYEEEE. The CDR3 has 14 residues. V was clipped by 0 bases and J by 7 bases; unmatched bases: 6.

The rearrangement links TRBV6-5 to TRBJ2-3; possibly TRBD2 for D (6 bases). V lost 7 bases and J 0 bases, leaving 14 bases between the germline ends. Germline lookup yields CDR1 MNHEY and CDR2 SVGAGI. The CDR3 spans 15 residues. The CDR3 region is CASTLREFSTDTQYF. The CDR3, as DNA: TGTGCCAGCACCCTACGGGAGTTTAGCACAGATACGCAGTATTTT.

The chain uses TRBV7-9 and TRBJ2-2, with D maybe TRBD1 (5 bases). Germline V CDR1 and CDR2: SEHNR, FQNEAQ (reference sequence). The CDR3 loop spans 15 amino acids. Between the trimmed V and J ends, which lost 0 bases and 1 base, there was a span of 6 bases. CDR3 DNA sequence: TGTGCCAGCAGCTTAGCCCAGGGGAACACCGGGGAGCTGTTTTTT. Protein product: CASSLAQGNTGELFF.